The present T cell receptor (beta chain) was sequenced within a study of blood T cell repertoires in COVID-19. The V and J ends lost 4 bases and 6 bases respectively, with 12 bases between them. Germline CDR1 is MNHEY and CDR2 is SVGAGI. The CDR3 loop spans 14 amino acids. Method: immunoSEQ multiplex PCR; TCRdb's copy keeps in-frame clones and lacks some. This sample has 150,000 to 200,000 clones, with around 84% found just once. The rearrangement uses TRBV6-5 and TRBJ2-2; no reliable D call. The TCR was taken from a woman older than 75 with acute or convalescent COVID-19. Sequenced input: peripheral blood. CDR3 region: CASSLGRLAGELFF. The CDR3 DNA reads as TGTGCCAGCAGTTTAGGCAGGTTGGCCGGGGAGCTGTTTTTT.